This T cell receptor (beta chain) comes out of a study of T cell responses to AZD1222 COVID-19 vaccine. Assay: immunoSEQ multiplex PCR; the TCRdb copy retains only in-frame clones and omits some. There are 90,000 to 140,000 clones in the sample; about four fifths occur only once, and less than 6% lies in the top ten. There are a few counts of this clone. This receptor was taken from an adult in good health. This material consisted of peripheral blood, taken on day 0 of AZD1222 vaccination.

CDR3 sequence reads: CATWAGEHNEQFF. In DNA form, the CDR3 reads TGTGCCACCTGGGCAGGGGAACACAATGAGCAGTTCTTC. The chain is built from TRBV24-1 and TRBJ2-1; D perhaps matches TRBD1 (6 bases). The V and J ends lost 9 bases and 5 bases respectively, with 13 bases between them. This CDR3 has 13 residues. CDR1 and CDR2 (germline): KGHDR, SFDVKD.